The rows below give T cell receptor beta chains drawn from one sample of a study of breast tumors, draining lymph nodes, adjacent tissues. Each CDR3 protein gets one entry after TCRdb re-called the multiplex PCR reads with MiXCR. The repertoire includes roughly 260,000 distinct CDR3 sequences, around 30% of them detected once, and 0.85% to 1.2% sits in the top ten. Sequencing input: axillary lymph node tissue. These receptors were obtained from a female donor with breast cancer. Some clones in this sample may be carry-over from other donors' samples. CDR3s include the opening cysteine and the closing phenylalanine or tryptophan. D genes are given only for firm matches. Clone size appears in some rows only: once, few, many, or a class for an expanded clone.

j_call,d_call,clone_size,v_call,cdr3_aa,cdr3_nt
TRBJ1-5,NA,many,TRBV19,CASSIQTDGPQHF,TGTGCCAGTAGTATCCAGACCGACGGGCCCCAGCATTTT
TRBJ2-4,TRBD2,NA,TRBV5-4,CASSGLAGDIQYF,TGTGCCAGCAGTGGACTAGCGGGGGACATTCAGTACTTC
TRBJ2-7,TRBD2,few,TRBV6-1,CASSGPSGSGRAYEQYF,TGTGCCAGCAGTGGCCCCTCCGGTAGCGGGAGGGCCTACGAGCAGTACTTC
TRBJ2-5,NA,many,TRBV11-2,CASSLEVGSQETQYF,TGTGCCAGCAGCTTAGAGGTCGGGAGTCAAGAGACCCAGTACTTC
TRBJ2-1,NA,NA,TRBV11-3,CASSPSRAESFYNEQFF,TGTGCCAGCAGCCCGAGTCGGGCGGAGAGCTTCTACAATGAGCAGTTCTTC
TRBJ2-7,NA,many,TRBV30,CAWSVIQGYEQYF,TGTGCCTGGAGTGTTATCCAGGGCTACGAGCAGTACTTC
TRBJ2-1,TRBD2,NA,TRBV14,CASSPLGAGGLGTEQFF,TGTGCCAGCAGCCCTCTGGGCGCGGGAGGGTTAGGAACTGAGCAGTTCTTC
TRBJ1-2,TRBD1,once,TRBV10-3,CAIRTGGVNYGYTF,TGTGCCATCAGAACAGGGGGGGTTAACTATGGCTACACCTTC
TRBJ2-1,TRBD2,many,TRBV5-1,CASSSGLADYNEQFF,TGCGCCAGCAGCTCGGGACTAGCGGACTACAATGAGCAGTTCTTC
TRBJ2-7,NA,many,TRBV20-1,CSASGAAGYEQYF,TGCAGTGCTAGCGGAGCGGCGGGATACGAGCAGTACTTC
TRBJ2-2,TRBD2,NA,TRBV25-1,CASSFWGLAGGPGELVF,TGTGCCAGCAGTTTCTGGGGGCTAGCGGGAGGACCCGGGGAGCTGGTTTTT
TRBJ2-7,NA,many,TRBV12-5,CASGLVGGGEQYF,TGTGCTAGTGGTTTGGTAGGGGGGGGCGAGCAGTACTTC
TRBJ1-6,NA,many,TRBV12-3/TRBV12-4,CASSSRIRNSPLHF,TGTGCCAGCAGTTCCAGGATACGCAATTCACCCCTCCACTTT
TRBJ2-2,NA,many,TRBV10-3,CAISDWGLNTGELFF,TGTGCCATCAGTGACTGGGGTTTAAACACCGGGGAGCTGTTTTTT
TRBJ1-6,TRBD1,many,TRBV5-1,CASSLDRGNSPLHF,TGCGCCAGCAGCTTGGACAGGGGTAATTCCCCCCTCCACTTT
TRBJ1-5,NA,many,TRBV6-5,CASSYQGNQPQHF,TGTGCCAGCAGTTATCAGGGAAATCAGCCCCAGCATTTT
TRBJ2-3,NA,many,TRBV9,CASSPQPGGTDTQYF,TGTGCCAGCAGCCCGCAGCCGGGGGGCACAGATACGCAGTATTTT
TRBJ2-7,TRBD2,NA,TRBV7-2,CASSFGVGLAGESDF,TGTGCCAGCAGCTTTGGCGTAGGACTAGCGGGAGAGTCGGACTTC
TRBJ2-3,TRBD1,many,TRBV11-3,CASSLQGAGDTQYF,TGTGCCAGCAGCTTACAGGGGGCTGGAGATACGCAGTATTTT
TRBJ1-2,NA,many,TRBV20-1,CSVQGPNYGYTF,TGCAGTGTTCAGGGACCAAACTATGGCTACACCTTC
TRBJ1-5,NA,many,TRBV12-3/TRBV12-4,CASSRTDNQPQHF,TGTGCCAGCAGTAGGACAGACAATCAGCCCCAGCATTTT
TRBJ1-2,TRBD1,many,TRBV5-1,CASSDRDSFVNGYTF,TGCGCCAGCAGCGACCGGGACAGTTTCGTCAATGGCTACACCTTC
TRBJ2-4,TRBD2,few,TRBV9,CASSVGREGAVSKNIQYF,TGTGCCAGCAGCGTAGGCCGGGAGGGAGCGGTTTCCAAAAACATTCAGTACTTC
TRBJ1-4,NA,many,TRBV20-1,CSAQPGVNEKLFF,TGCAGTGCTCAACCAGGGGTTAATGAAAAACTGTTTTTT
TRBJ1-1,NA,NA,TRBV9,CASTVLNRENTEAFF,TGTGCCAGCACCGTCCTTAACCGGGAGAACACTGAAGCTTTCTTT
TRBJ2-1,TRBD2,many,TRBV6-5,CASSPGRLSYNEQFF,TGTGCCAGCAGTCCCGGGAGGCTCTCCTACAATGAGCAGTTCTTC
TRBJ1-3,NA,NA,TRBV6-5,CASSLSQNTIYF,TGTGCCAGCAGTTTATCACAGAACACCATATATTTT
TRBJ2-7,NA,many,TRBV10-3,CAISESSGSTSYEQYF,TGTGCCATCAGTGAGTCAAGCGGATCTACCTCCTACGAGCAGTACTTC